What follows is one T cell receptor beta chain and its context. This sample was included in a study of blood T cell repertoires in COVID-19. The overall study: Acute-phase and convalescent COVID-19 samples originated in the United States, Italy and Spain. T cells, B-cell-depleted T cells, or PBMCs supplied cDNA or gDNA.

TCRdb's table, derived via immunoSEQ multiplex PCR, lists solely in-frame clones and lacks some. The data show roughly 96,000 clones, approximately 82% seen once. Specimen: peripheral blood. The sequence was obtained from a man between 60 and 75 years old with acute or convalescent COVID-19.

The CDR3 here is CASSEADRLNYNEQFF. In DNA, the CDR3 is TGTGCCAGCAGTGAAGCCGACAGGTTAAACTACAATGAGCAGTTCTTC. The J gene is TRBJ2-1, the V gene TRBV6-1; the D gene is possibly TRBD1 (6 bases). The CDR3 consists of 16 residues. The V gene lost 0 bases and the J gene lost 3 bases, with 12 bases spanning the gap. Germline CDR1 MNHNS, CDR2 SASEGT.